This T cell receptor beta chain was recorded in a study of CD8 T cells in Susac syndrome. cDNA came from approximately 0.5 to 1 ug RNA primed by random hexamers. From the immunoSEQ multiplex PCR reads, TCRdb called clonotypes with MiXCR, one entry per CDR3 protein. This sample yields over 300,000 distinct CDR3 sequences, of which roughly nine tenths are seen a single time; about 0.07% belongs to the top ten. Sequencing input: CD4+ T cells from PBMCs. The sequence derives from a human donor with multiple sclerosis.

The DNA for the CDR3 is TGCGCCAGCAGTCAAATTGGAGGGCCAAATCAGCCCCAGCATTTT. Translating gives CASSQIGGPNQPQHF. The chain joins TRBV23-1 to TRBJ1-5, with D uncertain. TRBV23-1 falls under the ORF class, with uncertain function. This CDR3 region has 15 residues. V was cut by 2 bases and J by 4 bases, with 12 bases left in between.